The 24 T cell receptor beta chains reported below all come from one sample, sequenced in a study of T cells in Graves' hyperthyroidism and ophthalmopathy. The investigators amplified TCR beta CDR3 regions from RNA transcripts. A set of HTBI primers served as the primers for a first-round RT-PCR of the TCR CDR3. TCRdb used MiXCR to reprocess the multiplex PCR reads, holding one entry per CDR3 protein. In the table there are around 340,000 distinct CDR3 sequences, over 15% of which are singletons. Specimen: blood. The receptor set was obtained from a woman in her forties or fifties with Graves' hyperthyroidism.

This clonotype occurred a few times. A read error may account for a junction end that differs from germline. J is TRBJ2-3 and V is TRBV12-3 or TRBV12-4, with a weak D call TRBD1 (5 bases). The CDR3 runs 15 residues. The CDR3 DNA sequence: TGTGCCAGCAGGAACAACCCGGACATCACAGGTACGCAGTATTTT. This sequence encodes CASRNNPDITGTQYF.

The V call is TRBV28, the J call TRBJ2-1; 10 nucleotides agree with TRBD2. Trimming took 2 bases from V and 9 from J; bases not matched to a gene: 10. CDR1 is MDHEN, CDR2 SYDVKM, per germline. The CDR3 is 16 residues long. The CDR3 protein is CASSLRTGLAGVEQFF. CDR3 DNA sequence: TGTGCCAGCAGTTTACGGACTGGGCTAGCGGGGGTTGAGCAGTTCTTC.

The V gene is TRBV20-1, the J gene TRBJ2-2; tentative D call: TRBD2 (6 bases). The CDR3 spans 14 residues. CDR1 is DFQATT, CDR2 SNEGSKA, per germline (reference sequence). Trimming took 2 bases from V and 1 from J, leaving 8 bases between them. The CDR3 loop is CSARREENTGELFF. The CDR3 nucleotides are TGCAGTGCTAGAAGGGAGGAGAACACCGGGGAGCTGTTTTTT.

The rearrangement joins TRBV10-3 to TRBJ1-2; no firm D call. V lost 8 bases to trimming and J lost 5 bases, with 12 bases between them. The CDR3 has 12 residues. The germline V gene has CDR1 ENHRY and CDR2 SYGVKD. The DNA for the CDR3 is TGTGCCATCCCGGACGGAGGATATGGCTACACCTTC. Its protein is CAIPDGGYGYTF.

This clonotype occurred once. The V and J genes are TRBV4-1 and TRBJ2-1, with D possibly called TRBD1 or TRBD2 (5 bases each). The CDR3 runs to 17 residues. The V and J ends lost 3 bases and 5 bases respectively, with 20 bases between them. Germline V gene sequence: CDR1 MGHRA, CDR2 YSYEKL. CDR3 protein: CASSQALRDPVDNEQFF. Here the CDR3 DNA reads TGCGCCAGCAGCCAGGCCCTCCGGGACCCAGTGGACAATGAGCAGTTCTTC.

The CDR3, as DNA: TGTGCCAGCAGCGTAGGACAGGAAAATTCACCCCTCCACTTT. It specifies CASSVGQENSPLHF. The chain joins TRBV9 to TRBJ1-6; tentative D call: TRBD1 (6 bases). Germline assignment: CDR1 SGDLS and CDR2 YYNGEE. Trimming removed 0 bases at V and 7 bases at J, with 8 bases between. The CDR3 length is 14 residues.

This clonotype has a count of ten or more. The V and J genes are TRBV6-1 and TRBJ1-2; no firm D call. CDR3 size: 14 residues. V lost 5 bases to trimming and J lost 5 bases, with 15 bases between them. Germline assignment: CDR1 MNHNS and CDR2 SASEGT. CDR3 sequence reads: CASSPPSAPYGYTF. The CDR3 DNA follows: TGTGCCAGCAGTCCACCGTCAGCCCCTTATGGCTACACCTTC.

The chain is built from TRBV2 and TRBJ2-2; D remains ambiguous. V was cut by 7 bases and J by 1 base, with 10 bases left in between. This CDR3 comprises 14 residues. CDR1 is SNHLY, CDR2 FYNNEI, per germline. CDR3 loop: CASKNTMNTGELFF. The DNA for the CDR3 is TGTGCCAGCAAAAATACCATGAACACCGGGGAGCTGTTTTTT. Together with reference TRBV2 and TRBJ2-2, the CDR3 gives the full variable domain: EPEVTQTPSHQVTQMGQEVILRCVPISNHLYFYWYRQILGQKVEFLVSFYNNEISEKSEIFDDQFSVERPDGSNFTLKIRSTKLEDSAMYFCASKNTMNTGELFFGEGSRLTVL.

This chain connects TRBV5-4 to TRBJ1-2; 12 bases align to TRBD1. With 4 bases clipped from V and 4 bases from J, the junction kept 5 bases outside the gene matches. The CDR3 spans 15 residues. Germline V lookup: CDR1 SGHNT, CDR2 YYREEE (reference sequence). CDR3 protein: CASSPGQGAVYGYTF. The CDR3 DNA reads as TGTGCCAGCAGCCCGGGACAGGGGGCGGTCTATGGCTACACCTTC.

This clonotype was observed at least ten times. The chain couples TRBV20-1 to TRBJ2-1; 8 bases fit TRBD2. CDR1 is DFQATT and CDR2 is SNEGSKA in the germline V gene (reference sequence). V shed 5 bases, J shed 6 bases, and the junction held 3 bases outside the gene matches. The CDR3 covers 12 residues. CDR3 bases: TGCAGTGCTTCGGGGGGGCCCAATGAGCAGTTCTTC. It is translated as CSASGGPNEQFF.

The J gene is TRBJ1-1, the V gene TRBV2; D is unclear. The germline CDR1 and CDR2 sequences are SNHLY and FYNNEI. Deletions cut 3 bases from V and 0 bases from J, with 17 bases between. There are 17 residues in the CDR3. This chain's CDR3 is CASSEVPPGSLNTEAFF. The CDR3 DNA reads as TGTGCCAGCAGTGAGGTACCTCCCGGATCCTTGAACACTGAAGCTTTCTTT.

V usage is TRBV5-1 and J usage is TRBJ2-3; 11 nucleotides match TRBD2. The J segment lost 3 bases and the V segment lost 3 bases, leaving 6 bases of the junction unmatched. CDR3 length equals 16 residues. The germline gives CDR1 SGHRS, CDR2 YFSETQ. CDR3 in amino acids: CASSSHSGRATDTQYF. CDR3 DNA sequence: TGCGCCAGCAGCTCCCATAGCGGGAGGGCAACAGATACGCAGTATTTT. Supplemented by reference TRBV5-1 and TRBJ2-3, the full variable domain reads KAGVTQTPRYLIKTRGQQVTLSCSPISGHRSVSWYQQTPGQGLQFLFEYFSETQRNKGNFPGRFSGRQFSNSRSEMNVSTLELGDSALYLCASSSHSGRATDTQYFGPGTRLTVL.

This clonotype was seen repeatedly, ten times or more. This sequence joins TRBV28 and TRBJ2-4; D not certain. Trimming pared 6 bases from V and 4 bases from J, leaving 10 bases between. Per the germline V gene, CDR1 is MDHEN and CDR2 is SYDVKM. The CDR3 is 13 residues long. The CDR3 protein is CASRPNMKNIQYF. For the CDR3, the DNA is TGTGCCAGCAGGCCTAACATGAAAAACATTCAGTACTTC.

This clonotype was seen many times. The CDR3 protein is CASSLESVNTEAFF. The CDR3 DNA is TGCGCCAGCAGCTTGGAATCAGTTAACACTGAAGCTTTCTTT. V usage is TRBV5-1 and J usage is TRBJ1-1; D remains ambiguous. V was pared by 0 bases and J by 2 bases, with 8 bases between. Per germline, CDR1 SGHRS and CDR2 YFSETQ. The CDR3 is made up of 14 amino acids. The full variable domain, in which reference TRBV5-1 and TRBJ1-1 provide the parts outside the CDR3, is KAGVTQTPRYLIKTRGQQVTLSCSPISGHRSVSWYQQTPGQGLQFLFEYFSETQRNKGNFPGRFSGRQFSNSRSEMNVSTLELGDSALYLCASSLESVNTEAFFGQGTRLTVV.

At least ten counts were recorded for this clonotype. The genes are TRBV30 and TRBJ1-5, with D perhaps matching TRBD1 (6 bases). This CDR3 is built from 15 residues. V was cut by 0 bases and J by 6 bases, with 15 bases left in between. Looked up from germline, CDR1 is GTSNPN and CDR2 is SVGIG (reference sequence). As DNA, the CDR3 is TGTGCCTGGAGTGTAGACCGGGGGGCGGGTCAGCCCCAGCATTTT. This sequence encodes CAWSVDRGAGQPQHF.

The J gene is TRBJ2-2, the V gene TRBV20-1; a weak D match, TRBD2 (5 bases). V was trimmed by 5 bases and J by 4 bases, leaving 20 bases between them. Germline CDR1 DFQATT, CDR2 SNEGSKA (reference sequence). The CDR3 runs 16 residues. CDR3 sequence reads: CSARPTGSGSTGELFF. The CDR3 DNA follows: TGCAGTGCTCGACCGACCGGGTCGGGGAGCACCGGGGAGCTGTTTTTT.

CDR3 region: CASSLDVVGVGDSPLHF. The CDR3 coding sequence is TGTGCCAGCAGCTTAGATGTAGTAGGGGTGGGCGATTCACCCCTCCACTTT. This rearrangement joins TRBV11-3 to TRBJ1-6; D possibly corresponds to TRBD1 (5 bases). This CDR3 is 17 amino acids long. V shed 0 bases and J shed 8 bases, with 17 bases lying between them. CDR1 and CDR2 (germline): SGHNT, YENEEA.

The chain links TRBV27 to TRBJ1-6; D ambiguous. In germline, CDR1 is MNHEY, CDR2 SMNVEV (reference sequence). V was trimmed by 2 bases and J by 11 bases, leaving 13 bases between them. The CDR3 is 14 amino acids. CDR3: CASSLKPRDPPLHF. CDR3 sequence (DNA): TGTGCCAGCAGTTTAAAACCGAGGGATCCACCCCTCCACTTT.

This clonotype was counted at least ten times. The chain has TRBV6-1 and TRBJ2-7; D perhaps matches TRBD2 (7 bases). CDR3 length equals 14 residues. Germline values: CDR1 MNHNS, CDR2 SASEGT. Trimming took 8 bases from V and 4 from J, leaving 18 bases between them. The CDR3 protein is CASVYEGGGYEQYV. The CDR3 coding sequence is TGTGCCAGCGTCTACGAAGGGGGGGGGTACGAGCAGTACGTC.

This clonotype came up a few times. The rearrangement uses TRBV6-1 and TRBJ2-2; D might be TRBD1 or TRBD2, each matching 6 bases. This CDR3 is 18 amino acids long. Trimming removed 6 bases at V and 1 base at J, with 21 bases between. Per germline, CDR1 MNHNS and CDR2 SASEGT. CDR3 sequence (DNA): TGTGCCAGCAGCGAAAGAGGCTTAGGAGGGGGGAACACCGGGGAGCTGTTTTTT. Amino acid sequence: CASSERGLGGGNTGELFF.

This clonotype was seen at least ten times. CDR3 sequence reads: CASSLVRGVNEQYF. CDR3 DNA sequence: TGTGCCAGCAGTTTAGTCAGGGGGGTAAACGAGCAGTACTTC. The V gene is TRBV28, the J gene TRBJ2-7; tentative D call: TRBD1 (7 bases). V lost 2 bases, J lost 5 bases, and 13 bases lay in between. The germline CDR1 and CDR2 sequences are MDHEN and SYDVKM. This CDR3 has 14 amino acids.

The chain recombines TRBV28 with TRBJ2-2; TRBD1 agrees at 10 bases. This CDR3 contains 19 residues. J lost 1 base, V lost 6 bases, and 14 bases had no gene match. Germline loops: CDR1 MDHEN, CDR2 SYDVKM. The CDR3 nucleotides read TGTGCCAGCAGCCCCCTACTGGGACAGGGGTTTGGGAACACCGGGGAGCTGTTTTTT. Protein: CASSPLLGQGFGNTGELFF.

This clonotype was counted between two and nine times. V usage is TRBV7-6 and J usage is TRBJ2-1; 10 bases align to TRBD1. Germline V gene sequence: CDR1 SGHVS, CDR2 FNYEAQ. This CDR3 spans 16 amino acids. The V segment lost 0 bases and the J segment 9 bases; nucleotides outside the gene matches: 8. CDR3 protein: CASSLAAGQGFSEQFF. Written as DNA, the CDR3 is TGTGCCAGCAGCTTAGCGGCGGGACAGGGGTTCAGTGAGCAGTTCTTC. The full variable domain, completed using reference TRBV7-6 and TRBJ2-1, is GAGVSQSPRYKVTKRGQDVALRCDPISGHVSLYWYRQALGQGPEFLTYFNYEAQQDKSGLPNDRFSAERPEGSISTLTIQRTEQRDSAMYRCASSLAAGQGFSEQFFGPGTRLTVL.

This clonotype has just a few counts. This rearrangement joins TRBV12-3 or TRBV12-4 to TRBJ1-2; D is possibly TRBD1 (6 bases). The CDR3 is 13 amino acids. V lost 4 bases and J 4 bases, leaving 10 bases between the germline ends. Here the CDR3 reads CASSSGTTYGYTF. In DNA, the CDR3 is TGTGCCAGCAGTTCCGGGACAACCTATGGCTACACCTTC.